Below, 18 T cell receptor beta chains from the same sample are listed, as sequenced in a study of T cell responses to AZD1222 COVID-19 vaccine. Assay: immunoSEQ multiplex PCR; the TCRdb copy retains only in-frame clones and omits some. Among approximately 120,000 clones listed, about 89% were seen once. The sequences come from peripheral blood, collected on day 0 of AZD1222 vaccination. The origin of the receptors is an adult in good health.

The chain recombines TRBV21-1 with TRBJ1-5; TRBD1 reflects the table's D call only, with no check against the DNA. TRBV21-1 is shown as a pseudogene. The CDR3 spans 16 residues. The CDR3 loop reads CASSKVRDRGNQPQHF. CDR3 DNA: TGTGCCAGCAGCAAAGTCAGGGACAGGGGGAATCAGCCCCAGCATTTT.

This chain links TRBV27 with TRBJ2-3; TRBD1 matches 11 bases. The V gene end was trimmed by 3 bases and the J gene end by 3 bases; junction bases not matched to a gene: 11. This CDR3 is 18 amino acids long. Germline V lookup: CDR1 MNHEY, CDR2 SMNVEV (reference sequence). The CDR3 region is CASSFRPRGTGGTDTQYF. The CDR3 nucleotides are TGTGCCAGCAGTTTCAGGCCGCGGGGGACAGGGGGGACAGATACGCAGTATTTT.

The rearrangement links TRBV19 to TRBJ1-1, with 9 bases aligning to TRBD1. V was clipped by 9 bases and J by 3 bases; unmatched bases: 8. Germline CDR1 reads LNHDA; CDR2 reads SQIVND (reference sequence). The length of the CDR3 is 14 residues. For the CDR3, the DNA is TGTGCCAGCCGCCGGGACAGGGTGGACACTGAAGCTTTCTTT. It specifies CASRRDRVDTEAFF.

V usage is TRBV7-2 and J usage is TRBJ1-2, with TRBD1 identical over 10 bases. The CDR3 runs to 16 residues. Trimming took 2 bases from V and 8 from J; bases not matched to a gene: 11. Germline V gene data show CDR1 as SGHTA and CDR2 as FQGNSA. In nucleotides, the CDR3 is TGTGCCAGCAGCTTAACTCCCATGACAGGGGGCAAAGGCTACACCTTC. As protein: CASSLTPMTGGKGYTF.

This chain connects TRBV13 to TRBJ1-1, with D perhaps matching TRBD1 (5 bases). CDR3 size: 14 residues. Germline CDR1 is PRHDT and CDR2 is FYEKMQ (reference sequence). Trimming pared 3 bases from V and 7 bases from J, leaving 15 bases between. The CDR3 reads CASSLVAPDSEAFF. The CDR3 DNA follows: TGTGCCAGCAGCTTGGTAGCCCCCGACAGTGAAGCTTTCTTT.

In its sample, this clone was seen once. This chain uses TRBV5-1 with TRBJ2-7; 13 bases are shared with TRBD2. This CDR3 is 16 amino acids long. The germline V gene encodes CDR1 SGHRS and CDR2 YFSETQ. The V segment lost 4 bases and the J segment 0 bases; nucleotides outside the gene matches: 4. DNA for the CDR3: TGCGCCAGCAGCCCCGGACTAGCGGGGGCCTCCTACGAGCAGTACTTC. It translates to CASSPGLAGASYEQYF.

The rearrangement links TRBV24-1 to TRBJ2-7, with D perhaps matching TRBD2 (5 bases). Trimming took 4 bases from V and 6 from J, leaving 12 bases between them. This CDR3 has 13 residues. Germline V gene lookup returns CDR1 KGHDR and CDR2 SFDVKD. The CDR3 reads CATSDHTRSEQYF. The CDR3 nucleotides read TGTGCCACCAGTGACCATACTAGGTCCGAGCAGTACTTC.

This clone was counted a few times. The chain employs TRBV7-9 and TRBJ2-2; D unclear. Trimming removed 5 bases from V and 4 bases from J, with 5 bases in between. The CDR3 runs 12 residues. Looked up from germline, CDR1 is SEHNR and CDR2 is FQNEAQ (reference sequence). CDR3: CASSLITGELFF. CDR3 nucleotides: TGTGCCAGCAGCCTTATCACCGGGGAGCTGTTTTTT. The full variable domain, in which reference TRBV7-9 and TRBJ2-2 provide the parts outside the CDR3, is DTGVSQNPRHKITKRGQNVTFRCDPISEHNRLYWYRQTLGQGPEFLTYFQNEAQLEKSRLLSDRFSAERPKGSFSTLEIQRTEQGDSAMYLCASSLITGELFFGEGSRLTVL.

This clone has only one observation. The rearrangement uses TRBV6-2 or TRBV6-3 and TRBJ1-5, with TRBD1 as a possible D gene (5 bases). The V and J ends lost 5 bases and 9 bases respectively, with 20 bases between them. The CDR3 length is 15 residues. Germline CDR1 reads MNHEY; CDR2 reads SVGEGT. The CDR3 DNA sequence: TGTGCCAGCAGTCCCCCGGGGGGGGGTGTCTGGCCCCAGCATTTT. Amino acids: CASSPPGGGVWPQHF.

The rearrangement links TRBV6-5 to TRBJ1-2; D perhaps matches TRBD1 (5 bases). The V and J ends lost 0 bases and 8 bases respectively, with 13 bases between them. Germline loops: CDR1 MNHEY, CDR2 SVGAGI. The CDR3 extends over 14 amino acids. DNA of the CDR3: TGTGCCAGCAGTTACTCGGGGGGAGAGAGGGGCTACACCTTC. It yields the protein CASSYSGGERGYTF.

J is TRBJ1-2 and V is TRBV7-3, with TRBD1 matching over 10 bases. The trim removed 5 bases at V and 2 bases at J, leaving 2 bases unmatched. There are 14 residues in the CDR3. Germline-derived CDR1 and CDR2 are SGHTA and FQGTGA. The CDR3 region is CASSKTGGNYGYTF. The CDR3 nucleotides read TGTGCCAGCAGCAAGACAGGGGGCAACTATGGCTACACCTTC.

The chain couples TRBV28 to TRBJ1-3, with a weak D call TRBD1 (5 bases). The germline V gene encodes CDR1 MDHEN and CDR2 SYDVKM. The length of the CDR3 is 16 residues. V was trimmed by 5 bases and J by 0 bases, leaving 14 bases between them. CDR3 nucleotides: TGTGCCAGCAGTCCACACAGGATGCACTCTGGAAACACCATATATTTT. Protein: CASSPHRMHSGNTIYF. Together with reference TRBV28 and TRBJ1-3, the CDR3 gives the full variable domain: DVKVTQSSRYLVKRTGEKVFLECVQDMDHENMFWYRQDPGLGLRLIYFSYDVKMKEKGDIPEGYSVSREKKERFSLILESASTNQTSMYLCASSPHRMHSGNTIYFGEGSWLTVV.

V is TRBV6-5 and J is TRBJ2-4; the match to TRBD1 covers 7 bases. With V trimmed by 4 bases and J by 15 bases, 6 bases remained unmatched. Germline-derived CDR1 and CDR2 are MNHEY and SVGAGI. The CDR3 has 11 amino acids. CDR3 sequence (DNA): TGTGCCAGCAGTTCCCCGGGACAGCCGTACTTC. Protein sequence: CASSSPGQPYF.

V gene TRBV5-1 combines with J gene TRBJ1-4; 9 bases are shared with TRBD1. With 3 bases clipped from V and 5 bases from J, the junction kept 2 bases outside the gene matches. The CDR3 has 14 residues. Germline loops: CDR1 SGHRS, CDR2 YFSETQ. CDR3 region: CASSSGQGNEKLFF. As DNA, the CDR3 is TGCGCCAGCAGCTCGGGACAGGGAAATGAAAAACTGTTTTTT.

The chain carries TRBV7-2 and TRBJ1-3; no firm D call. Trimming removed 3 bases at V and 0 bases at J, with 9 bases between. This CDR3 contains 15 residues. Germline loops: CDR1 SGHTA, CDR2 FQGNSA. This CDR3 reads CASSLDGRSGNTIYF. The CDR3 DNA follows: TGTGCCAGCAGCTTGGACGGACGCTCTGGAAACACCATATATTTT.

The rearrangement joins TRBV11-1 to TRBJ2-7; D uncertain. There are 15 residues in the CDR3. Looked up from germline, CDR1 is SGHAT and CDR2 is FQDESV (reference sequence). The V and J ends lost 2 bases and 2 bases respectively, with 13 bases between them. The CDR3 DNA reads TGTGCCAGCAGCTTAATAGCAGGCGGAACCTACGAGCAGTACTTC. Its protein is CASSLIAGGTYEQYF.

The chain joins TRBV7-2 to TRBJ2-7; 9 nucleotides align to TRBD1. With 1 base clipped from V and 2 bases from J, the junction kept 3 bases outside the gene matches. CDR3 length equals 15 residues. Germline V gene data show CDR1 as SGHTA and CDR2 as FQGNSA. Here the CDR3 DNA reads TGTGCCAGCAGCTTAGGGACAGGGGTAACCTACGAGCAGTACTTC. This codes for CASSLGTGVTYEQYF. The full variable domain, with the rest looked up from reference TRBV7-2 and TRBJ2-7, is GAGVSQSPSNKVTEKGKDVELRCDPISGHTALYWYRQSLGQGLEFLIYFQGNSAPDKSGLPSDRFSAERTGGSVSTLTIQRTQQEDSAVYLCASSLGTGVTYEQYFGPGTRLTVT.

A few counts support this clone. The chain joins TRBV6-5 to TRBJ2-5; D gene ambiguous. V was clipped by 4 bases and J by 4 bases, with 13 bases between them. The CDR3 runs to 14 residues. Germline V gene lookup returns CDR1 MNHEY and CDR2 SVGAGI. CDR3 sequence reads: CASSSLLNPETQYF. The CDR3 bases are TGTGCCAGCAGTTCCCTCCTGAATCCAGAGACCCAGTACTTC.